What follows are 13 T cell receptor beta chains derived from one specimen sequenced in a study of CD8+CD57+ T cells in acquired aplastic anemia. Patients picked for sequencing had shown CD8+CD57+ cell expansion detected by flow cytometry. TCR beta VDJ and CDR3 were profiled, and genomic DNA was the template. TCRdb analysed the reads with MiXCR anew, one entry per CDR3 protein. The data show under 500,000 distinct CDR3 sequences, about a third seen once. Sequencing input: sorted CD4+, CD8+, or CD8+CD57+ T cells (not recorded which) from PBMCs. All receptors come from a human donor with aplastic anemia.

The chain has TRBV30 and TRBJ2-7; D not certain. V shed 5 bases and J shed 5 bases, with 7 bases lying between them. Germline assignment: CDR1 GTSNPN and CDR2 SVGIG (reference sequence). CDR3 length: 10 amino acids. CDR3 DNA: TGTGCCTGGGGTGAGAACGAGCAGTACTTC. Translating it yields CAWGENEQYF.

The V gene is TRBV2, the J gene TRBJ2-6; 10 nucleotides match TRBD1. The CDR3 loop spans 19 amino acids. The germline CDR1 and CDR2 sequences are SNHLY and FYNNEI. The V and J ends lost 6 bases and 0 bases, in that order; junction bases with no gene match: 11. The CDR3 coding sequence is TGTGCCAGCAGAGGGATCGTGGGGACAGGGGTCTCTGGGGCCAACGTCCTGACTTTC. The encoded protein is CASRGIVGTGVSGANVLTF.

The chain is built from TRBV30 and TRBJ1-2; the match to TRBD1 covers 8 bases. The junction had 9 bases not matched to a gene; V was cut back by 3 bases and J by 0 bases. In germline, CDR1 is GTSNPN, CDR2 SVGIG (reference sequence). This CDR3 spans 16 amino acids. CDR3 loop: CAWRMVRGPANYGYTF. Written as DNA, the CDR3 is TGTGCCTGGAGAATGGTCAGGGGGCCAGCTAACTATGGCTACACCTTC.

This clonotype was recorded many times. CDR3 in amino acids: CASSFAGGTSPLHF. CDR3 nucleotides: TGTGCCAGCAGCTTCGCAGGGGGCACCTCACCCCTCCACTTT. The J gene is TRBJ1-6, the V gene TRBV7-9; 8 positions agree with TRBD1. Germline V gene sequence: CDR1 SEHNR, CDR2 FQNEAQ (reference sequence). The CDR3 extends over 14 amino acids. J gave up 10 bases and V 3 bases, and 5 bases lay outside the gene matches.

This chain uses TRBV2 with TRBJ1-1; TRBD1 is a possible D gene (6 bases). CDR1 is SNHLY and CDR2 is FYNNEI in the germline V gene. Trimming took off 4 bases at V and 1 base at J, with 19 bases between the two ends. The CDR3 covers 17 residues. The CDR3 sequence is CASSVKGGGLANTEAFF. The CDR3, as DNA: TGTGCCAGCAGTGTAAAAGGGGGAGGGTTGGCGAACACTGAAGCTTTCTTT.

The chain uses TRBV5-6 and TRBJ1-1; no definite D call. The CDR3 consists of 15 residues. The germline gives CDR1 SGHDT, CDR2 YYEEEE. V was trimmed by 3 bases and J by 5 bases, leaving 17 bases between them. The CDR3 region has the DNA TGTGCCAGCAGCTCAGGAGGGTCTATTGTGACTGAAGCTTTCTTT. Protein: CASSSGGSIVTEAFF.

This chain joins TRBV2 and TRBJ2-7, with 8 bases identical to TRBD1. The CDR3 has 14 amino acids. After removal of 3 bases from V and 2 bases from J, the junction contained 3 bases not matched to a gene. The germline V gene has CDR1 SNHLY and CDR2 FYNNEI. The CDR3 nucleotides are TGTGCCAGCAGTGATGGGGGACAGGCCTACGAGCAGTACTTC. Protein: CASSDGGQAYEQYF.

This clonotype was observed a few times. The gene calls are TRBV20-1 and TRBJ1-1; the match to TRBD1 covers 10 bases. V lost 3 bases and J lost 4; bases outside the gene matches: 5. Germline CDR1 and CDR2: DFQATT and SNEGSKA (reference sequence). This CDR3 is built from 14 residues. CDR3 sequence (DNA): TGCAGTGCTAGGGCAGACAGGGGGCCCACTGAAGCTTTCTTT. Residues: CSARADRGPTEAFF.

This clonotype was detected many times. This chain connects TRBV7-2 to TRBJ1-2, with D perhaps TRBD1 (5 bases). With 1 base removed from V and 4 bases from J, the gap between germline ends came to 13 bases. The CDR3 loop spans 15 amino acids. Germline V gene data show CDR1 as SGHTA and CDR2 as FQGNSA. The CDR3 bases are TGTGCCAGCAGCTTAGTGAGGGTCGGGGGCTATGGCTACACCTTC. Its translation is CASSLVRVGGYGYTF.

There are a few counts of this clonotype. The genes are TRBV30 and TRBJ1-2, with D unclear. Germline V gene lookup returns CDR1 GTSNPN and CDR2 SVGIG (reference sequence). The V gene lost 0 bases and the J gene lost 4 bases, with 9 bases spanning the gap. The CDR3 totals 13 residues. CDR3 region: CAWSVDGFYGYTF. DNA for the CDR3: TGTGCCTGGAGTGTTGACGGTTTCTATGGCTACACCTTC. Combining the CDR3 with reference TRBV30 and TRBJ1-2 gives the whole variable domain SQTIHQWPATLVQPVGSPLSLECTVEGTSNPNLYWYRQAAGRGLQLLFYSVGIGQISSEVPQNLSASRPQDRQFILSSKKLLLSDSGFYLCAWSVDGFYGYTFGSGTRLTVV.

This clonotype appeared many times. The chain links TRBV5-8 to TRBJ1-2; D may be TRBD1 (5 bases). This CDR3 spans 13 amino acids. V dropped 0 bases and J dropped 4 bases, with 7 bases sitting between them. Germline V gene lookup returns CDR1 SGHTS and CDR2 YDEGEE. CDR3 amino acids: CASSLADSYGYTF. For the CDR3, the DNA is TGTGCCAGCAGCTTGGCAGACAGCTATGGCTACACCTTC.

This clonotype was seen only once. CDR3 protein: CASSEQESSYNSPLHF. The DNA of the CDR3 is TGTGCCAGCTCAGAACAGGAGAGCTCCTATAATTCACCCCTCCACTTT. V is TRBV18 and J is TRBJ1-6; the D gene is possibly TRBD1 (5 bases). V lost 5 bases and J 0 bases, leaving 11 bases between the germline ends. CDR1 and CDR2 (germline): KGHSH, LQKENI. The CDR3 contains 16 residues.

This clonotype was seen ten or more times. V gene TRBV7-2 combines with J gene TRBJ2-7; D unclear. This CDR3 is 15 amino acids long. The germline V and J ends were trimmed by 1 base and 5 bases, with 15 bases remaining between them. Germline CDR1 is SGHTA and CDR2 is FQGNSA. CDR3: CASSLVGGNLDEQYF. The CDR3 DNA sequence: TGTGCCAGCAGCTTAGTGGGTGGTAACCTAGACGAGCAGTACTTC.